This T cell receptor (beta chain) was found in a study of CXCR3-negative and CXCR3-positive naive CD8 T cells. Whole-study results and caveats: In CXCR3-positive naive cells, the TRB CDR3s were more hydrophobic than in CXCR3-negative naive cells.

cDNA libraries for TRB were generated by 5' RACE incorporating UMI labels. Reanalyzing the 5' RACE reads, TCRdb keeps one entry per CDR3 protein, without DNA. The data include some 140,000 distinct CDR3 sequences; the top ten clones carry 0.49%. CD45RO-CCR7+CD27+CD95- characterized naive CD8+ T cells. A remark on this clonotype: Its antigen is not identified.

Germline values: CDR1 SGHRS, CDR2 YFSETQ. The CDR3 consists of 15 residues. The sequencing input was naive CXCR3+ CD8+ T cells from blood. Subset meaning: CD45RO-CCR7+CD27+CD95- naive CD8+ T cells expressing CXCR3 (TNR3+). The chain is built from TRBV5-1 and TRBJ1-2; the D gene TCRdb calls, TRBD1, cannot be checked with no DNA. The origin of this receptor is a human donor in good health. Some clones in this sample may be carry-over from other donors' samples. CDR3: CARSLTTGWVYGYTF.